These 27 T cell receptor beta chains were sequenced from one sample in a study of identical twins. Using its own MiXCR run on the 5' RACE reads, TCRdb lists one record per CDR3 protein. The table includes hundreds of thousands of distinct CDR3 sequences, 9% to 15% detected once. The same specimen was also included in a second study, on yellow fever vaccine responses in identical twins.

Material for sequencing was PBMCs. These receptors came from a woman between 18 and 30 years old in good health.

This clonotype was counted ten times or more. The chain combines TRBV28 with TRBJ2-7; D is possibly TRBD1 (5 bases). Germline V CDR1 and CDR2: MDHEN, SYDVKM. V dropped 2 bases and J dropped 5 bases, with 16 bases sitting between them. CDR3 length: 15 amino acids. The CDR3 DNA reads as TGTGCCAGCAGTTTAGGCGGCCAGGGAAGCCACGAGCAGTACTTC. It translates to CASSLGGQGSHEQYF. The full variable domain, rest sourced from reference TRBV28 and TRBJ2-7, is DVKVTQSSRYLVKRTGEKVFLECVQDMDHENMFWYRQDPGLGLRLIYFSYDVKMKEKGDIPEGYSVSREKKERFSLILESASTNQTSMYLCASSLGGQGSHEQYFGPGTRLTVT.

This clonotype was found once. The chain recombines TRBV19 with TRBJ2-7, with 8 bases aligning to TRBD2. J lost 2 bases, V lost 3 bases, and 15 bases had no gene match. This CDR3 spans 18 amino acids. Germline loops: CDR1 LNHDA, CDR2 SQIVND (reference sequence). CDR3 amino acids: CASSISLPSSGGPYEQYF. The CDR3 bases are TGTGCCAGTAGTATTAGTTTGCCATCGAGCGGGGGCCCCTACGAGCAGTACTTC. Complete variable domain (other parts from reference TRBV19 and TRBJ2-7): DGGITQSPKYLFRKEGQNVTLSCEQNLNHDAMYWYRQDPGQGLRLIYYSQIVNDFQKGDIAEGYSVSREKKESFPLTVTSAQKNPTAFYLCASSISLPSSGGPYEQYFGPGTRLTVT.

This clonotype showed up just a few times. The chain couples TRBV27 to TRBJ2-3; D gene ambiguous. The CDR3 length is 14 residues. V was shortened by 1 base and J by 3 bases, with 8 bases between the two germline ends. From germline, CDR1 is MNHEY and CDR2 SMNVEV (reference sequence). The CDR3 loop reads CASSLYRPTDTQYF. The CDR3 bases are TGTGCCAGCAGTTTATATAGACCAACAGATACGCAGTATTTT.

The rearrangement uses TRBV28 and TRBJ1-1; weak D call: TRBD1 (6 bases). The CDR3 has 13 residues. Trimming cost V 10 bases and J 2 bases, with 14 bases left between them. The germline V gene encodes CDR1 MDHEN and CDR2 SYDVKM. The CDR3 DNA is TGTGCCATCCTCCGGGACACCAACACTGAAGCTTTCTTT. It yields the protein CAILRDTNTEAFF.

This clonotype turned up a few times. The V and J genes are TRBV10-3 and TRBJ1-2; D possibly corresponds to TRBD1 (5 bases). The CDR3 loop spans 15 amino acids. The germline V and J ends were trimmed by 6 bases and 2 bases, with 16 bases remaining between them. CDR1 is ENHRY, CDR2 SYGVKD, per germline. CDR3 coding DNA: TGTGCCATCAGGCCTACAATGGGACCGAACTATGGCTACACCTTC. It encodes CAIRPTMGPNYGYTF.

The chain employs TRBV5-4 and TRBJ2-1; TRBD2 matches 9 bases. V lost 4 bases to trimming and J lost 8 bases; unmatched junction nucleotides: 7. The germline CDR1 and CDR2 sequences are SGHNT and YYREEE (reference sequence). The CDR3 runs 14 residues. In DNA, the CDR3 is TGTGCCAGCAGCATCGGGACTAGCATCGATGAGCAGTTCTTC. Translating gives CASSIGTSIDEQFF. Complete variable domain (other parts from reference TRBV5-4 and TRBJ2-1): ETGVTQSPTHLIKTRGQQVTLRCSSQSGHNTVSWYQQALGQGPQFIFQYYREEENGRGNFPPRFSGLQFPNYSSELNVNALELDDSALYLCASSIGTSIDEQFFGPGTRLTVL.

This chain links TRBV24-1 with TRBJ2-2; D possibly matches TRBD1 or TRBD2 (5 bases each). V lost 2 bases to trimming and J lost 6 bases, with 9 bases between them. The CDR3 covers 14 residues. CDR1 KGHDR and CDR2 SFDVKD come from the germline V gene. CDR3 residues: CATSDSLGAGELFF. The CDR3 DNA reads as TGTGCCACCAGTGATTCTTTGGGGGCCGGGGAGCTGTTTTTT.

This clonotype has a count of ten or more. J is TRBJ2-1 and V is TRBV21-1; TRBD2, the D gene given by the table, was not confirmed from the DNA. TRBV21-1 is described as a pseudogene. This CDR3 is 16 amino acids long. The CDR3 spells CASSKWCTSLYNEQFF. The CDR3 DNA sequence: TGTGCCAGCAGCAAATGGTGTACTAGTCTCTACAATGAGCAGTTCTTC.

Only a few counts were recorded for this clonotype. DNA of the CDR3: TGTGCCAGCAAGCCGGGTGGGGGCCAAACCTACAATGAGCAGTTCTTC. It yields the protein CASKPGGGQTYNEQFF. J is TRBJ2-1 and V is TRBV7-8, with D possibly being TRBD1 (6 bases). CDR3 size: 16 residues. The germline V gene encodes CDR1 SGHVS and CDR2 FQNEAQ. The V gene lost 7 bases and the J gene lost 2 bases, with 18 bases spanning the gap.

V is TRBV7-8 and J is TRBJ2-7; D might be TRBD2 (5 bases). V dropped 6 bases and J dropped 3 bases, with 15 bases sitting between them. CDR1 is SGHVS and CDR2 is FQNEAQ in the germline V gene. The CDR3 loop spans 14 amino acids. The CDR3 DNA reads as TGTGCCAGCAGGACACGTAGGGAGAACTACGAGCAGTACTTC. This sequence encodes CASRTRRENYEQYF.

This clonotype was counted a few times. The chain uses TRBV6-2 or TRBV6-3 and TRBJ1-5, with 8 bases lining up with TRBD1. The ends lost 2 bases at V and 7 bases at J; junction bases unmatched: 7. The CDR3 consists of 15 residues. Looked up from germline, CDR1 is MNHEY and CDR2 is SVGEGT. The CDR3 protein is CASSYRTGSYQPQHF. The CDR3 DNA reads TGTGCCAGCAGTTACCGGACAGGGTCGTACCAGCCCCAGCATTTT.

This clonotype was seen a few times. The genes are TRBV29-1 and TRBJ2-2; no firm D call. Germline V gene data show CDR1 as SQVTM and CDR2 as ANQGSEA. The CDR3 runs 15 residues. V lost 1 base, J lost 0 bases, and 9 bases lay in between. The DNA of the CDR3 is TGCAGCGTTGAAGTAGGTACAACGAACACCGGGGAGCTGTTTTTT. It yields the protein CSVEVGTTNTGELFF.

J is TRBJ2-3 and V is TRBV12-3 or TRBV12-4; no definite D call. The CDR3 is 14 amino acids. V shed 3 bases and J shed 3 bases, with 10 bases lying between them. This CDR3 reads CASSLGHRTDTQYF. The CDR3 DNA reads TGTGCCAGCAGTTTGGGTCATAGGACAGATACGCAGTATTTT.

This clonotype was seen only a few times. V usage is TRBV24-1 and J usage is TRBJ2-1, with 10 bases fitting TRBD1. The germline CDR1 and CDR2 sequences are KGHDR and SFDVKD. The J segment lost 4 bases and the V segment lost 4 bases, leaving 6 bases of the junction unmatched. The CDR3 is made up of 16 amino acids. The CDR3 protein is CATSDAGTGVYNEQFF. The CDR3 DNA reads as TGTGCCACCAGTGACGCCGGGACAGGGGTGTACAATGAGCAGTTCTTC.

This clonotype was seen a handful of times. The chain couples TRBV24-1 to TRBJ2-7; 9 bases are a match to TRBD1. V gave up 4 bases and J gave up 5 bases; unmatched junction bases: 11. The germline gives CDR1 KGHDR, CDR2 SFDVKD. The CDR3 is 16 residues long. In DNA, the CDR3 is TGTGCCACCAGTGACCATTCGACAGGGGGTGTAGACGAGCAGTACTTC. Residues: CATSDHSTGGVDEQYF.

This clonotype has more than one count but fewer than ten. The chain uses TRBV29-1 and TRBJ2-7; 8 bases map to TRBD2. With V trimmed by 7 bases and J by 0 bases, 5 bases remained unmatched. The CDR3 contains 13 residues. CDR1 and CDR2 from the germline V gene are SQVTM and ANQGSEA. The CDR3 DNA is TGCAGCGGGGCAACTAGCGGCTCCTACGAGCAGTACTTC. Translated, it gives CSGATSGSYEQYF.

This clonotype was seen only a few times. V and J are TRBV5-1 and TRBJ1-6; 9 nucleotides match TRBD1. Trimming at V came to 4 bases and at J to 7 bases, leaving 6 bases not matched to a gene. Per germline, CDR1 SGHRS and CDR2 YFSETQ. This CDR3 contains 15 residues. CDR3 loop: CASSPWDRENSPLHF. The CDR3 nucleotides are TGCGCCAGCAGCCCGTGGGACAGGGAGAATTCACCCCTCCACTTT.

Only a few counts were recorded for this clonotype. The J gene is TRBJ2-5, the V gene TRBV12-3 or TRBV12-4; a possible D gene is TRBD2 (5 bases). The CDR3 runs to 15 residues. V shed 8 bases and J shed 5 bases, with 21 bases lying between them. The CDR3 spells CASLVSGLLDETQYF. In nucleotides, the CDR3 is TGTGCCAGCTTGGTCTCGGGATTGCTAGACGAGACCCAGTACTTC.

Worth noting for this clonotype: A much larger clone sits a single nucleotide away, making a read error possible. The CDR3 region has the DNA TGTGCCAGCAAGTTAGCGGACCTCTACAATGAGCTGTTCTTC. Amino acid sequence: CASKLADLYNELFF. The V and J genes are TRBV6-5 and TRBJ2-1; tentative D call: TRBD2 (6 bases). Germline CDR1 is MNHEY and CDR2 is SVGAGI. The CDR3 covers 14 residues.

This clonotype was observed a handful of times. V and J are TRBV12-3 or TRBV12-4 and TRBJ2-5; 7 bases match TRBD2. This CDR3 is built from 15 residues. J lost 1 base, V lost 6 bases, and 8 bases had no gene match. CDR3 sequence reads: CASRLFGGGQETQYF. The CDR3 DNA sequence: TGTGCCAGCAGGCTCTTTGGGGGGGGCCAAGAGACCCAGTACTTC.

This clonotype has more than one count but fewer than ten. The J gene is TRBJ2-7, the V gene TRBV9, with a possible D match to TRBD1 (6 bases). The germline gives CDR1 SGDLS, CDR2 YYNGEE. The CDR3 covers 15 residues. The V end lost 1 base, the J end lost 2 bases, and 13 bases lay between the germline ends. CDR3 sequence reads: CASSVRAQGTYEQYF. The CDR3 DNA reads TGTGCCAGCAGCGTAAGGGCACAGGGAACCTACGAGCAGTACTTC.

The table lists this clonotype with many counts. The rearrangement links TRBV18 to TRBJ2-5; D possibly corresponds to TRBD2 (6 bases). V dropped 4 bases and J dropped 5 bases, with 11 bases sitting between them. Germline V gives CDR1 KGHSH, CDR2 LQKENI. The CDR3 totals 13 residues. The DNA of the CDR3 is TGTGCCAGCTCACGTCGGGAGAGGGAGACCCAGTACTTC. Translating gives CASSRRERETQYF.

A few counts support this clonotype. The chain links TRBV18 to TRBJ1-4; D gene unclear. The CDR3 is 13 residues long. Germline CDR1 KGHSH, CDR2 LQKENI. Trimming stripped 2 bases from V and 8 bases from J, with 9 bases between. CDR3 protein: CASSPGLQEKLFF. The CDR3 nucleotides read TGTGCCAGCTCACCAGGGCTACAGGAAAAACTGTTTTTT. Variable domain in full (rest from reference TRBV18 and TRBJ1-4): NAGVMQNPRHLVRRRGQEARLRCSPMKGHSHVYWYRQLPEEGLKFMVYLQKENIIDESGMPKERFSAEFPKEGPSILRIQQVVRGDSAAYFCASSPGLQEKLFFGSGTQLSVL.

The chain has TRBV7-2 and TRBJ2-2; 12 nucleotides align to TRBD2. The CDR3 extends over 16 amino acids. CDR1 and CDR2 (germline): SGHTA, FQGNSA. V lost 4 bases, J lost 5 bases, and 5 bases stayed unmatched. DNA of the CDR3: TGTGCCAGCAGCTCGGCTAGCGGGGGGGTTACCGGGGAGCTGTTTTTT. This encodes CASSSASGGVTGELFF.

The J gene is TRBJ1-2, the V gene TRBV6-5, with D tentatively TRBD1 (5 bases). The CDR3 loop spans 13 amino acids. V lost 8 bases, J lost 4 bases, and 14 bases lay in between. CDR1 MNHEY and CDR2 SVGAGI come from the germline V gene. The CDR3 region is CASAPDGGYGYTF. As DNA, the CDR3 is TGTGCCAGCGCCCCGGACGGGGGCTATGGCTACACCTTC.

This clonotype was seen a handful of times. The chain joins TRBV12-3 or TRBV12-4 to TRBJ1-3; the D is unclear. The V end was cut by 1 base, the J end by 4 bases, with 11 bases between. The CDR3 length is 15 residues. CDR3: CASSLGGARGNTIYF. CDR3 DNA: TGTGCCAGCAGTTTAGGGGGAGCGAGGGGAAACACCATATATTTT.

This clonotype was counted only a few times. The junction differs from germline at one of its ends, possibly a read error. The chain couples TRBV14 to TRBJ1-4; D is uncertain. This CDR3 spans 13 amino acids. Germline CDR1 reads SGHDN; CDR2 reads FVKESK. This chain's CDR3 is CASSLGPPGRLYF. In DNA form, the CDR3 reads TGTGCCAGCAGCCTTGGACCTCCTGGAAGATTATATTTT.